This is a list of T cell receptor beta chains from one sample in a study of shared clonotypes between healthy human individuals. Measured with immunoSEQ multiplex PCR; TCRdb has only the in-frame clones, and not every one. The sample holds under 850,000 clones; over 55% are singletons and the top ten take under 2%. Sequenced: memory CD4+ T cells sorted from blood. The receptors were gathered from a woman aged 30 to 39 in good health. The CDR3 runs from the conserved cysteine through the conserved F or W. Each record gives: CDR3 protein, CDR3 DNA, clone size, D gene, V gene, J gene. D genes are given only for firm matches. The size entry is marked missing in some rows and otherwise reads once, few, many or a size class.

CASSYQNRGEYGYTF	TGTGCCAGCAGTTACCAGAACAGGGGCGAGTATGGCTACACCTTC	-	TRBD1	TRBV6-5	TRBJ1-2
CASRLQGLGNYGYTF	TGTGCCAGCAGGTTACAGGGGTTGGGGAACTATGGCTACACCTTC	-	TRBD1	TRBV2	TRBJ1-2
CASSKWTGDTGELFF	TGTGCCAGCAGCAAGTGGACAGGGGACACCGGGGAGCTGTTTTTT	-	TRBD1	TRBV7-2	TRBJ2-2
CATSRGRDALSNEQFF	TGTGCCACCAGCAGAGGGCGGGACGCCTTGAGCAATGAGCAGTTCTTC	few	-	TRBV15	TRBJ2-1
CASSSKEWTGGLHNEQFF	TGTGCCAGCAGCTCGAAGGAGTGGACAGGGGGCCTCCACAATGAGCAGTTCTTC	-	TRBD1	TRBV13	TRBJ2-1
CASSSPWRTGNTGELFF	TGTGCCAGCAGCTCACCCTGGAGGACAGGAAACACCGGGGAGCTGTTTTTT	few	TRBD1	TRBV11-2	TRBJ2-2
CASEVGDRVGGYTF	TGTGCCAGCGAAGTCGGGGACAGGGTAGGTGGCTACACCTTC	few	TRBD1	TRBV2	TRBJ1-2
CASRRGQGAGEQYF	TGTGCCAGTAGACGAGGACAGGGGGCTGGGGAGCAGTACTTC	few	TRBD1	TRBV19	TRBJ2-7
CASTRRQGAHEQYF	TGTGCCAGCACCAGAAGACAGGGGGCCCACGAGCAGTACTTC	-	TRBD1	TRBV6-6	TRBJ2-7
CASSQDGLVWSGNTIYF	TGCGCCAGCAGCCAAGACGGGTTGGTTTGGTCTGGAAACACCATATATTTT	-	-	TRBV4-1	TRBJ1-3
CSVAPGTLTGELFF	TGCAGCGTTGCCCCAGGGACCCTTACCGGGGAGCTGTTTTTT	-	-	TRBV29-1	TRBJ2-2
CASSYGRGGNQPQHF	TGTGCCAGCAGTTACGGCAGGGGAGGCAATCAGCCCCAGCATTTT	-	-	TRBV6-5	TRBJ1-5
CASSDPRTARGSDTQYF	TGCGCCAGCAGTGACCCTCGGACAGCTAGAGGATCAGATACGCAGTATTTT	-	-	TRBV10-1	TRBJ2-3
CASSLVVSPYEQYF	TGCGCCAGCAGCTTGGTGGTCAGCCCCTACGAGCAGTACTTC	-	-	TRBV5-1	TRBJ2-7
CAIKPGLEVDEQFF	TGTGCCATTAAACCGGGACTAGAGGTGGATGAGCAGTTCTTC	-	TRBD2	TRBV10-3	TRBJ2-1
CASSNPHFYEQYF	TGTGCCAGCAGCAATCCCCATTTCTACGAGCAGTACTTC	-	-	TRBV21-1	TRBJ2-7
CASSIGGGLAGGTEVEQYF	TGTGCCAGTAGTATAGGTGGAGGACTAGCGGGAGGAACGGAGGTCGAGCAGTACTTC	-	TRBD2	TRBV19	TRBJ2-7
CATSAGGRVEQYF	TGTGCCACCAGCGCCGGCGGGAGGGTAGAGCAGTACTTC	-	TRBD2	TRBV15	TRBJ2-7
CASSSSGAGGEQFF	TGTGCCAGTAGTAGCAGCGGGGCGGGGGGTGAGCAGTTCTTC	-	TRBD2	TRBV19	TRBJ2-1
CASSQDGEQNYGYTF	TGTGCCAGCAGCCAAGATGGGGAACAGAACTATGGCTACACCTTC	many	-	TRBV5-4	TRBJ1-2
CASGTETNTGELFF	TGTGCCAGCGGGACAGAGACGAACACCGGGGAGCTGTTTTTT	few	TRBD1	TRBV7-3	TRBJ2-2
CASSVKNFGGNQPQHF	TGTGCCAGCAGTGTTAAAAACTTTGGGGGAAATCAGCCCCAGCATTTT	-	-	TRBV2	TRBJ1-5
CASSSQIRASDTDTQYF	TGTGCCAGCAGCTCGCAAATACGGGCTAGCGACACAGATACGCAGTATTTT	-	-	TRBV5-4	TRBJ2-3
CASSLGTTFGYTF	TGTGCCAGCAGTTTAGGGACAACCTTCGGCTACACCTTC	once	-	TRBV27	TRBJ1-2
CASSLGTVINQPQHF	TGTGCCAGCAGCTTAGGCACGGTCATCAATCAGCCCCAGCATTTT	-	-	TRBV5-8	TRBJ1-5
CAWSVGRDSSYNEQFF	TGTGCCTGGAGTGTCGGGCGCGATAGCTCCTACAATGAGCAGTTCTTC	-	-	TRBV30	TRBJ2-1
CASSSKRGPFTEAFF	TGTGCCAGCAGCTCCAAAAGGGGGCCTTTCACTGAAGCTTTCTTT	-	TRBD1	TRBV7-9	TRBJ1-1
CASRTLGTGSYGYTF	TGTGCCAGCAGGACACTCGGGACAGGGTCATATGGCTACACCTTC	-	TRBD1	TRBV5-4	TRBJ1-2
CASSLGGSGTGNGYTF	TGCGCCAGCAGCTTGGGTGGCAGTGGGACAGGGAATGGCTACACCTTC	-	TRBD1	TRBV5-1	TRBJ1-2
CASSPRQGQIATNEKLFF	TGTGCCAGCTCACCAAGGCAAGGACAGATTGCAACTAATGAAAAACTGTTTTTT	-	-	TRBV18	TRBJ1-4
CASSRGKGSYNEQFF	TGTGCCAGTAGTAGGGGAAAGGGCTCCTACAATGAGCAGTTCTTC	-	-	TRBV19	TRBJ2-1
CASSGEAGTVIYEQYF	TGTGCCAGTAGCGGGGAGGCCGGGACAGTGATCTACGAGCAGTACTTC	-	-	TRBV19	TRBJ2-7
CASSQSLARGNQPQHF	TGTGCCAGCAGCCAATCTCTTGCCCGCGGCAATCAGCCCCAGCATTTT	-	-	TRBV4-2	TRBJ1-5
CASARQGQGSYNEQFF	TGTGCCAGCGCCCGACAGGGACAAGGCTCCTACAATGAGCAGTTCTTC	-	TRBD1	TRBV27	TRBJ2-1
CSVVTGYSYEQYF	TGCAGCGTTGTGACAGGGTACTCCTACGAGCAGTACTTC	-	TRBD1	TRBV29-1	TRBJ2-7
CASSPAGTVNTEAFF	TGTGCCAGCTCACCGGCAGGGACCGTGAACACTGAAGCTTTCTTT	-	-	TRBV18	TRBJ1-1
CASSYRDFSYEQYF	TGTGCCAGCAGTTACCGGGACTTCTCCTACGAGCAGTACTTC	once	-	TRBV27	TRBJ2-7
CSVDRGQGGEFF	TGCAGCGTTGATAGGGGTCAGGGGGGAGAGTTCTTC	once	-	TRBV29-1	TRBJ2-1
CASEIGSRNQPQHF	TGTGCCAGCGAAATTGGGTCGCGCAATCAGCCCCAGCATTTT	many	-	TRBV28	TRBJ1-5
CASSIGGPSTGELFF	TGTGCCAGTAGTATAGGGGGACCCTCCACCGGGGAGCTGTTTTTT	once	-	TRBV19	TRBJ2-2
CAWRKQGGTEAFF	TGTGCCTGGAGGAAACAGGGAGGAACTGAAGCTTTCTTT	-	-	TRBV30	TRBJ1-1
CASSKGTYSSYEQYF	TGTGCCAGTAGCAAAGGGACTTATTCCTCATACGAGCAGTACTTC	-	-	TRBV19	TRBJ2-7
CASTTGWVGTGELFF	TGTGCCAGCACCACAGGGTGGGTGGGAACCGGGGAGCTGTTTTTT	-	-	TRBV7-2	TRBJ2-2
CASRYAPSSGANVLTF	TGTGCCAGCAGATACGCCCCAAGCTCTGGGGCCAACGTCCTGACTTTC	-	-	TRBV6-4	TRBJ2-6
CASSLGSTIPRDRIYEQYF	TGTGCCAGCAGCTTAGGTTCTACGATCCCTCGGGACAGGATTTACGAGCAGTACTTC	-	TRBD1	TRBV7-9	TRBJ2-7
CASSQELVTRNQPQHF	TGCGCCAGCAGCCAAGAATTGGTCACCCGCAATCAGCCCCAGCATTTT	-	-	TRBV4-1	TRBJ1-5
CASSDAAGPGASYGYTF	TGTGCCAGCAGTGATGCGGCGGGCCCGGGGGCGAGCTATGGCTACACCTTC	-	-	TRBV2	TRBJ1-2
CASSPGTGVSRGYTF	TGTGCCAGCAGCCCCGGGACAGGGGTGTCTAGGGGCTACACCTTC	-	TRBD1	TRBV7-9	TRBJ1-2
CASSLGNQGQPQHF	TGCGCCAGCAGCTTGGGGAACCAAGGTCAGCCCCAGCATTTT	-	-	TRBV5-1	TRBJ1-5
CASTPRDTSGGYTF	TGTGCCAGCACCCCACGGGACACGAGTGGTGGCTACACCTTC	few	-	TRBV6-1	TRBJ1-2
CASSSRGLSYEQYF	TGTGCCAGCAGTTCCAGGGGATTGAGCTACGAGCAGTACTTC	-	-	TRBV28	TRBJ2-7
CASSLEPDQPQHF	TGCGCCAGCAGCCTCGAGCCCGATCAGCCCCAGCATTTT	-	-	TRBV4-1	TRBJ1-5
CASSLVNEKLFF	TGTGCCAGCAGCTTAGTTAATGAAAAACTGTTTTTT	once	-	TRBV13	TRBJ1-4
CASSGTLYQPQHF	TGTGCCAGCAGTGGGACACTATATCAGCCCCAGCATTTT	few	-	TRBV2	TRBJ1-5